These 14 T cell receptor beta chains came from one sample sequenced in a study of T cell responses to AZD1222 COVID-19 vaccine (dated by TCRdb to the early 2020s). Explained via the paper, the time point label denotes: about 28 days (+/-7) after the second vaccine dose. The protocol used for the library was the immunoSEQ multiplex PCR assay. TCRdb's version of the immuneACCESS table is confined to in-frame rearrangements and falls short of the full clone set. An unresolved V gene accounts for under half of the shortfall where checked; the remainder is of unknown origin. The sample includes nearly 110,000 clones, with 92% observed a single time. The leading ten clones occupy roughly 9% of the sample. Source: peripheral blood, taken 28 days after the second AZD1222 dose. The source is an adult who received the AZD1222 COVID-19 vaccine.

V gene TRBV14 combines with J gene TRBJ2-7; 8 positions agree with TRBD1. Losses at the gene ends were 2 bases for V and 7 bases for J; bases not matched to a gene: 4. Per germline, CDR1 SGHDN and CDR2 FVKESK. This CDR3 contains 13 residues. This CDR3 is CASSQLDRDEQYF. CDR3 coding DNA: TGTGCCAGCAGCCAACTGGACAGGGATGAGCAGTACTTC.

In nucleotides, the CDR3 is TGTGCCAGCAGCTTCCGTCTAGCGGGAGTTCCCGGGGAGCTGTTTTTT. Translation: CASSFRLAGVPGELFF. This sequence joins TRBV11-3 and TRBJ2-2; 10 bases map to TRBD2. CDR1 is SGHNT, CDR2 YENEEA, per germline. This CDR3 spans 16 amino acids. V trimming: 3 bases; J trimming: 6 bases; junction bases outside the gene matches: 7.

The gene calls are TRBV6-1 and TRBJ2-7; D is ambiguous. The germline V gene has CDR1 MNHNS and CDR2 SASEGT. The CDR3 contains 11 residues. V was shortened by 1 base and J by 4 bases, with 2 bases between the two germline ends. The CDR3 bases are TGTGCCAGCAGTGAAGGGTACGAGCAGTACTTC. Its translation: CASSEGYEQYF.

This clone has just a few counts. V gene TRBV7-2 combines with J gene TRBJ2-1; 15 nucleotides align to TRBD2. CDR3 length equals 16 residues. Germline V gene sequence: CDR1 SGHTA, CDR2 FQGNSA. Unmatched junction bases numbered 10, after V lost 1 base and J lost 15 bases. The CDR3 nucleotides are TGTGCCAGCAGCTTAGGGACTAGCGGGAGGGGTGTGATATGGTTCTTC. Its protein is CASSLGTSGRGVIWFF.

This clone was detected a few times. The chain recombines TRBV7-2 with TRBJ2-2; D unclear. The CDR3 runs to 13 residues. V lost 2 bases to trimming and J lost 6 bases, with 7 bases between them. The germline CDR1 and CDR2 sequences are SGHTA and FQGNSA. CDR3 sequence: CASSLPKSGELFF. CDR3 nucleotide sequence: TGTGCCAGCAGCTTACCCAAATCCGGGGAGCTGTTTTTT.

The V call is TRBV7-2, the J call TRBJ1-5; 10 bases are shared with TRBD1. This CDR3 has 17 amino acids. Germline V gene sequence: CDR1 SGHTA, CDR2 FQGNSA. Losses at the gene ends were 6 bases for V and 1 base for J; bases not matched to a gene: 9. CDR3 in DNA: TGTGCCAGCAGTCCCGGGACAGGGGTAAGGAGCAATCAGCCCCAGCATTTT. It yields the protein CASSPGTGVRSNQPQHF. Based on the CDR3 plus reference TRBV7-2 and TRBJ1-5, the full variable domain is GAGVSQSPSNKVTEKGKDVELRCDPISGHTALYWYRQSLGQGLEFLIYFQGNSAPDKSGLPSDRFSAERTGGSVSTLTIQRTQQEDSAVYLCASSPGTGVRSNQPQHFGDGTRLSIL.

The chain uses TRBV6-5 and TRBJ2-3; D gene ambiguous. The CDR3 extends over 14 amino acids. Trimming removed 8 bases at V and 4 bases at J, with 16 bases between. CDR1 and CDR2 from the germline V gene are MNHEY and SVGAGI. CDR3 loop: CASEPPTYADTQYF. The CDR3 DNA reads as TGTGCCAGCGAACCTCCGACGTACGCAGATACGCAGTATTTT.

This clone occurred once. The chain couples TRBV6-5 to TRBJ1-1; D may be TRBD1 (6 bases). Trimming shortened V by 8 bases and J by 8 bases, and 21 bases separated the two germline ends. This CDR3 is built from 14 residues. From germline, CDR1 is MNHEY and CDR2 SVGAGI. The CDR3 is CASRMGQGFNEAFF. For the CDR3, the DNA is TGTGCCAGCCGAATGGGTCAGGGGTTTAACGAAGCTTTCTTT.

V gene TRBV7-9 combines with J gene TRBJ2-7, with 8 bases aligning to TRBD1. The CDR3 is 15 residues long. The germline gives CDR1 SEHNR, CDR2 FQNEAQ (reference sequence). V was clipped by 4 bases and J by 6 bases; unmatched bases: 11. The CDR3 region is CASSSSGTGRPEQYF. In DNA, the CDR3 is TGTGCCAGCAGCTCCTCCGGGACAGGCAGGCCCGAGCAGTACTTC.

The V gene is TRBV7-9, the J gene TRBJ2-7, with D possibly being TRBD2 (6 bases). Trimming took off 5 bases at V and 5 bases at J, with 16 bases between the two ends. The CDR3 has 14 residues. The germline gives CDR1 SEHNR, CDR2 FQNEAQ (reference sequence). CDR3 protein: CASSRIGSSHEQYF. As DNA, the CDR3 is TGTGCCAGCAGCCGAATCGGGAGTTCCCACGAGCAGTACTTC.

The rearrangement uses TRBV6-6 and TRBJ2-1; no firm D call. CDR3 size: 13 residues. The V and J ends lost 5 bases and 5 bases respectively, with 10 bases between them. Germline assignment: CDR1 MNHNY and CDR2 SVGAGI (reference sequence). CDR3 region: CASSILTNNEQFF. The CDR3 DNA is TGTGCCAGCAGTATACTAACTAACAATGAGCAGTTCTTC.

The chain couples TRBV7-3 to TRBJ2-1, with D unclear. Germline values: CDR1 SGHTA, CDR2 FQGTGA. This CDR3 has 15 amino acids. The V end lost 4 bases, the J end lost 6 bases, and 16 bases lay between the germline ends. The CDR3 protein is CASSYSPTGSNEQFF. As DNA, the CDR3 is TGTGCCAGCAGCTATTCCCCGACTGGCTCCAATGAGCAGTTCTTC.

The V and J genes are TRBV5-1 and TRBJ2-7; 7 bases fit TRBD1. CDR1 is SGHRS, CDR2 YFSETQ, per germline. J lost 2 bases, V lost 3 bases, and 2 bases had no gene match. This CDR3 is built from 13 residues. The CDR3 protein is CASSWDSTYEQYF. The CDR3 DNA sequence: TGCGCCAGCAGCTGGGACAGCACCTACGAGCAGTACTTC.

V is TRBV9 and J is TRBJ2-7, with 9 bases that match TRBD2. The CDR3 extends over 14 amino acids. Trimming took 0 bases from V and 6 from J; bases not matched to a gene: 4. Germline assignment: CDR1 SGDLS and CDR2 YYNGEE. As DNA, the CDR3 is TGTGCCAGCAGCGTAGTAGCGGGAGACTCCGAGCAGTACTTC. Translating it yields CASSVVAGDSEQYF.